What follows are 11 T cell receptor beta chains derived from one specimen sequenced in a study of blood T cell repertoires in COVID-19 (dated by TCRdb to 2018 to 2021). The library relied on the immunoSEQ multiplex PCR assay. Drawn from immuneACCESS, this table holds only the in-frame rearrangements with V and J called that TCRdb kept. Clones are partly lost; checked studies trace under half to an unresolved V gene and leave the rest unexplained. The sample contains around 99,000 clones, roughly 80% of them found a single time. The ten largest clones represent roughly 4% of the sample. The source material was peripheral blood. These receptors were taken from a human donor in a cohort sampled during active or convalescent COVID-19.

This clone came up a few times. V gene TRBV12-3 or TRBV12-4 combines with J gene TRBJ2-7, with a weak D call TRBD1 (5 bases). V shed 2 bases and J shed 3 bases, with 8 bases lying between them. The CDR3 consists of 13 residues. The CDR3 loop reads CASSLLDIYEQYF. The CDR3 DNA reads as TGTGCCAGCAGTTTACTGGACATCTACGAGCAGTACTTC.

V is TRBV6-2 or TRBV6-3 and J is TRBJ1-3; unclear D gene. V lost 5 bases and J 2 bases, leaving 4 bases between the germline ends. Germline CDR1 and CDR2: MNHEY and SVGEGT. This CDR3 is built from 12 residues. This CDR3 is CASSQTGNTIYF. CDR3 sequence (DNA): TGTGCCAGCAGTCAGACTGGAAACACCATATATTTT.

V usage is TRBV7-8 and J usage is TRBJ2-7, with 9 positions matching TRBD1. J gave up 2 bases and V 4 bases, and 15 bases lay outside the gene matches. The V gene's germline CDR1 is SGHVS and CDR2 FQNEAQ. The CDR3 totals 18 residues. CDR3 coding DNA: TGTGCCAGCAGCTCCTCCGGGACAGGGTGGGCAATCACCTACGAGCAGTACTTC. Protein sequence: CASSSSGTGWAITYEQYF. Combining the CDR3 with reference TRBV7-8 and TRBJ2-7 gives the whole variable domain GAGVSQSPRYKVAKRGQDVALRCDPISGHVSLFWYQQALGQGPEFLTYFQNEAQLDKSGLPSDRFFAERPEGSVSTLKIQRTQQEDSAVYLCASSSSGTGWAITYEQYFGPGTRLTVT.

The V call is TRBV19, the J call TRBJ1-2; TRBD1 matches 11 bases. This CDR3 region has 17 residues. J lost 3 bases, V lost 5 bases, and 11 bases had no gene match. Per the germline V gene, CDR1 is LNHDA and CDR2 is SQIVND (reference sequence). The CDR3 spells CASSPPDRGRGDYGYTF. Here the CDR3 DNA reads TGTGCCAGTAGTCCACCGGACAGGGGGCGAGGTGACTATGGCTACACCTTC.

Here the CDR3 reads CASSPLRSGHTGELFF. The CDR3 DNA follows: TGTGCCAGCAGCCCACTCCGGTCAGGGCACACCGGGGAGCTGTTTTTT. The chain combines TRBV7-9 with TRBJ2-2, with a tentative D call TRBD1 (5 bases). Germline V gene lookup returns CDR1 SEHNR and CDR2 FQNEAQ (reference sequence). With 5 bases removed from V and 3 bases from J, the gap between germline ends came to 16 bases. The CDR3 consists of 16 residues.

The rearrangement joins TRBV9 to TRBJ2-2, with 10 positions matching TRBD2. This CDR3 has 19 residues. Per the germline V gene, CDR1 is SGDLS and CDR2 is YYNGEE. Trimming took 3 bases from V and 6 from J; bases not matched to a gene: 17. For the CDR3, the DNA is TGTGCCAGCAGCGCGTTTGCGGGGCTAGCGGGAGTAAGTCCCGGGGAGCTGTTTTTT. This codes for CASSAFAGLAGVSPGELFF.

This chain joins TRBV7-8 and TRBJ2-3, with TRBD2 identical over 9 bases. The germline V gene has CDR1 SGHVS and CDR2 FQNEAQ. The CDR3 loop spans 15 amino acids. After removal of 4 bases from V and 14 bases from J, the junction contained 16 bases not matched to a gene. CDR3 bases: TGTGCCAGCAGCTCCCCGATAGGGCGGGGACTAGCTCTGTATTTT. Encoded protein: CASSSPIGRGLALYF.

The chain uses TRBV29-1 and TRBJ2-2, with TRBD1 identical over 10 bases. The CDR3 is 14 amino acids. Germline V lookup: CDR1 SQVTM, CDR2 ANQGSEA. With V trimmed by 6 bases and J by 5 bases, 6 bases remained unmatched. The CDR3 region is CSVPDRGRTGELFF. The CDR3 bases are TGCAGCGTACCCGACAGGGGGCGAACCGGGGAGCTGTTTTTT.

The chain uses TRBV28 and TRBJ2-1; 8 bases line up with TRBD1. Germline trimming cut 1 base from V and 11 bases from J; bases unmatched to any gene: 13. The CDR3 has 16 residues. Germline V gene lookup returns CDR1 MDHEN and CDR2 SYDVKM. CDR3 residues: CASSLFGTGAYPKQFF. Here the CDR3 DNA reads TGTGCCAGCAGTTTATTTGGGACAGGAGCCTACCCTAAGCAGTTCTTC. The full variable domain, completed using reference TRBV28 and TRBJ2-1, is DVKVTQSSRYLVKRTGEKVFLECVQDMDHENMFWYRQDPGLGLRLIYFSYDVKMKEKGDIPEGYSVSREKKERFSLILESASTNQTSMYLCASSLFGTGAYPKQFFGPGTRLTVL.

V gene TRBV4-1 combines with J gene TRBJ2-1, with 10 positions matching TRBD2. CDR3 size: 18 residues. CDR1 is MGHRA and CDR2 is YSYEKL in the germline V gene. Germline trimming cut 1 base from V and 3 bases from J; bases unmatched to any gene: 9. The CDR3, as DNA: TGCGCCAGCAGCCAAGGCGCAGTAGCGGGGGGCCTCTACAATGAGCAGTTCTTC. Amino acid sequence: CASSQGAVAGGLYNEQFF.

V is TRBV12-3 or TRBV12-4 and J is TRBJ1-2; D unresolved. V lost 1 base and J 4 bases, leaving 7 bases between the germline ends. The CDR3 has 13 residues. CDR3 residues: CASSLGAVYGYTF. CDR3 DNA sequence: TGTGCCAGCAGTTTAGGGGCAGTCTATGGCTACACCTTC.